This T cell receptor beta chain was sequenced for a study of T-cell reconstitution after alpha-beta-depleted transplantation in children. The germline gives CDR1 ENHRY, CDR2 SYGVKD. The trim removed 7 bases at V and 2 bases at J, leaving 4 bases unmatched. CDR3 size: 13 residues. TCRbeta library construction was performed incorporating unique molecular identifiers. TCRdb ran MiXCR on the PCR reads and lists one entry per CDR3 protein. The sample holds around 500,000 distinct CDR3 sequences; approximately 12% are singletons and the top ten take 4.5% to 6%. This clonotype was counted a few times. This TCR was sampled from a human donor who donated a stem cell graft to a child with combined immunodeficiency. The chain recombines TRBV10-3 with TRBJ2-5, with 7 nucleotides matching TRBD1. Material: PBMCs from the stem cell graft donor, obtained from the stem cell graft. CDR3 DNA: TGTGCCATCATGAGGGGACAGCAAGAGACCCAGTACTTC. It is translated as CAIMRGQQETQYF.